One and the same sample provided the 5 T cell receptor beta chains below, sequenced in a study of somatic mutations in cytotoxic T cells in rheumatoid arthritis (dated by TCRdb to about 2017). The library was prepared using the immunoSEQ multiplex PCR assay. In its TCRdb copy, this immuneACCESS table keeps in-frame sequences only and misses some clones. Where compared with another copy, unresolved V genes explain less than half of these, and the others have no known cause. For this sample there are 5,500 to 6,500 clones; about 82% appear just once. The top ten hold 47% of the sample. The source material was CD8+ T cells sorted from blood. These receptors originate from a woman aged 45-60 years with rheumatoid arthritis.

This chain joins TRBV6-5 and TRBJ1-2; D is ambiguous. Between the trimmed V and J ends, which lost 4 bases and 5 bases, there was a span of 17 bases. The CDR3 spans 15 residues. CDR1 MNHEY and CDR2 SVGAGI come from the germline V gene. The CDR3 DNA reads as TGTGCCAGCAGTTTAGCGAGTTCCCGACTATATGGCTACACCTTC. It encodes CASSLASSRLYGYTF.

The gene calls are TRBV9 and TRBJ1-2; D unclear. V was pared by 3 bases and J by 4 bases, with 7 bases between. Per germline, CDR1 SGDLS and CDR2 YYNGEE. The CDR3 is 12 residues long. DNA for the CDR3: TGTGCCAGCAGCGAAAGCTCCTATGGCTACACCTTC. Protein product: CASSESSYGYTF.

In nucleotides, the CDR3 is TGTGCCAGCAGTCGGGACAGGAACACTGAAGCTTTCTTT. Translated: CASSRDRNTEAFF. The chain couples TRBV6-4 to TRBJ1-1; 7 nucleotides match TRBD1. CDR1 is MRHNA, CDR2 SNTAGT, per germline. V shed 5 bases and J 1 base; nucleotides not matched to a gene: 1. The CDR3 extends over 13 amino acids.

This clone has a handful of counts. The chain recombines TRBV9 with TRBJ2-5; 8 bases are shared with TRBD1. Gene TRBJ2-7 matches the end of the DNA better, so the J call may be wrong. Germline-derived CDR1 and CDR2 are SGDLS and YYNGEE. The CDR3 contains 14 residues. CDR3 sequence: CASSATGAQAEQYF. The CDR3 coding sequence is TGTGCCAGCAGCGCGACAGGGGCGCAGGCCGAGCAGTACTTC.

V usage is TRBV29-1 and J usage is TRBJ1-1, with 7 bases lining up with TRBD1. CDR1 is SQVTM, CDR2 ANQGSEA, per germline. Unmatched junction bases numbered 4, after V lost 8 bases and J lost 4 bases. The CDR3 totals 11 residues. The chain's CDR3 is CSPTGATEAFF. The CDR3 DNA reads as TGCAGCCCAACAGGGGCCACTGAAGCTTTCTTT.